These T cell receptor beta chains were read from a single sample in a study of identical twins. TCRdb recomputed calls from the 5' RACE reads with MiXCR, one row per CDR3 protein. This sample yields about 810,000 distinct CDR3 sequences, of which 9% to 15% are seen a single time; about 1.5% belongs to the top ten. These data were likewise used in another study, on yellow fever vaccine responses in identical twins.

Input material: PBMCs. The receptors originated from a woman aged 18-29 years in good health. CDR3s include the opening cysteine and the closing phenylalanine or tryptophan. Each record gives: clone size, V gene, J gene, D gene, CDR3 protein, CDR3 DNA. The D gene is left open where the match is weak. Clone size, where shown, is once, few, many, or a class for clones that have expanded.

clone size: few; V gene: TRBV5-1; J gene: TRBJ1-1; D gene: TRBD1; CDR3 protein: CASSIDRVSSTEAFF; CDR3 DNA: TGCGCCAGCAGCATAGACAGGGTTTCTTCCACTGAAGCTTTCTTT
clone size: .; V gene: TRBV6-1; J gene: TRBJ1-6; D gene: .; CDR3 protein: CASMWGVSYNSPLHF; CDR3 DNA: TGTGCCAGCATGTGGGGGGTCTCCTATAATTCACCCCTCCACTTT
clone size: few; V gene: TRBV7-2; J gene: TRBJ1-2; D gene: .; CDR3 protein: CASSLAQGSGYGYTF; CDR3 DNA: TGTGCCAGCAGCTTAGCGCAGGGGAGCGGCTATGGCTACACCTTC
clone size: few; V gene: TRBV29-1; J gene: TRBJ2-2; D gene: TRBD1; CDR3 protein: CSVGQGGNTGELFF; CDR3 DNA: TGCAGCGTTGGACAGGGCGGAAACACCGGGGAGCTGTTTTTT
clone size: .; V gene: TRBV4-1; J gene: TRBJ2-1; D gene: .; CDR3 protein: CASSPGGVNEQFF; CDR3 DNA: TGCGCCAGCAGCCCAGGGGGGGTGAATGAGCAGTTCTTC
clone size: .; V gene: TRBV20-1; J gene: TRBJ2-1; D gene: .; CDR3 protein: CSARPNVGPNRSDEQFF; CDR3 DNA: TGCAGTGCTAGGCCCAATGTTGGGCCAAACCGGAGCGATGAGCAGTTCTTC
clone size: .; V gene: TRBV12-3/TRBV12-4; J gene: TRBJ2-2; D gene: .; CDR3 protein: CASSSVGPGELFF; CDR3 DNA: TGTGCCAGCAGCTCGGTCGGCCCCGGGGAGCTGTTTTTT
clone size: many; V gene: TRBV12-3/TRBV12-4; J gene: TRBJ1-2; D gene: .; CDR3 protein: CASSLGTNPNYGYTF; CDR3 DNA: TGTGCCAGCAGCCTCGGGACAAACCCTAACTATGGCTACACCTTC
clone size: .; V gene: TRBV20-1; J gene: TRBJ2-5; D gene: TRBD2; CDR3 protein: CSAMTSAGTQYF; CDR3 DNA: TGCAGTGCAATGACTAGCGCGGGGACCCAGTACTTC
clone size: many; V gene: TRBV12-3/TRBV12-4; J gene: TRBJ2-1; D gene: .; CDR3 protein: CASSLGPVLPDEQFF; CDR3 DNA: TGTGCCAGCAGTTTAGGCCCCGTTTTGCCCGATGAGCAGTTCTTC
clone size: few; V gene: TRBV12-3/TRBV12-4; J gene: TRBJ2-1; D gene: .; CDR3 protein: CASSLASGAGQFF; CDR3 DNA: TGTGCCAGCAGTTTAGCTTCGGGTGCGGGGCAGTTCTTC
clone size: .; V gene: TRBV5-1; J gene: TRBJ2-3; D gene: .; CDR3 protein: CASGFLVGGEDTQYF; CDR3 DNA: TGCGCCAGCGGTTTCCTCGTGGGGGGAGAAGATACGCAGTATTTT
clone size: few; V gene: TRBV7-9; J gene: TRBJ1-1; D gene: .; CDR3 protein: CASSQGHNTEAFF; CDR3 DNA: TGTGCCAGCAGCCAGGGACATAACACTGAAGCTTTCTTT
clone size: few; V gene: TRBV2; J gene: TRBJ2-7; D gene: TRBD1; CDR3 protein: CASSETGQRFEQYF; CDR3 DNA: TGTGCCAGCAGTGAGACAGGGCAGCGATTCGAGCAGTACTTC
clone size: .; V gene: TRBV7-9; J gene: TRBJ2-7; D gene: .; CDR3 protein: CASSTPGRMEQYF; CDR3 DNA: TGTGCCAGCAGCACCCCGGGAAGGATGGAGCAGTACTTC
clone size: once; V gene: TRBV4-1; J gene: TRBJ2-4; D gene: .; CDR3 protein: CASSPGGAVAKNIQYF; CDR3 DNA: TGCGCCAGCAGCCCTGGTGGGGCAGTAGCCAAAAACATTCAGTACTTC
clone size: few; V gene: TRBV3-1; J gene: TRBJ2-5; D gene: .; CDR3 protein: CASSQEALAVVETQYF; CDR3 DNA: TGTGCCAGCAGCCAAGAAGCGCTAGCTGTGGTGGAGACCCAGTACTTC
clone size: .; V gene: TRBV7-3; J gene: TRBJ1-1; D gene: .; CDR3 protein: CASSLSSGSMNTEAFF; CDR3 DNA: TGTGCCAGCAGCTTATCCTCGGGCAGCATGAACACTGAAGCTTTCTTT
clone size: few; V gene: TRBV7-8; J gene: TRBJ1-6; D gene: .; CDR3 protein: CASSKDHSSFPLHF; CDR3 DNA: TGTGCCAGCAGCAAGGACCACAGTTCGTTTCCCCTCCACTTT
clone size: .; V gene: TRBV5-1; J gene: TRBJ2-5; D gene: .; CDR3 protein: CASSLAGAPRETQYF; CDR3 DNA: TGCGCCAGCAGCTTGGCAGGGGCGCCCCGAGAGACCCAGTACTTC
clone size: .; V gene: TRBV6-2/TRBV6-3; J gene: TRBJ2-1; D gene: .; CDR3 protein: CASSSHRGTPYNEQFF; CDR3 DNA: TGTGCCAGCAGTTCACATCGCGGGACACCCTACAATGAGCAGTTCTTC
clone size: .; V gene: TRBV5-6; J gene: TRBJ2-1; D gene: TRBD2; CDR3 protein: CASSSTGGRRFF; CDR3 DNA: TGTGCCAGCAGCTCAACGGGGGGGCGACGGTTCTTC
clone size: .; V gene: TRBV5-5; J gene: TRBJ2-7; D gene: .; CDR3 protein: CASGPGLQCYEQYF; CDR3 DNA: TGTGCCAGCGGCCCGGGGCTGCAATGCTACGAGCAGTACTTC
clone size: .; V gene: TRBV4-1; J gene: TRBJ2-5; D gene: TRBD2; CDR3 protein: CASSQTILASTETQYF; CDR3 DNA: TGCGCCAGCAGCCAAACTATACTAGCGAGTACGGAGACCCAGTACTTC
clone size: .; V gene: TRBV20-1; J gene: TRBJ2-5; D gene: .; CDR3 protein: CSATPARRGQETQYF; CDR3 DNA: TGCAGTGCTACCCCCGCGCGCCGGGGACAAGAGACCCAGTACTTC
clone size: .; V gene: TRBV19; J gene: TRBJ2-3; D gene: TRBD2; CDR3 protein: CASGGGKEGDTQYF; CDR3 DNA: TGTGCCAGCGGGGGGGGTAAGGAGGGGGATACGCAGTATTTT
clone size: few; V gene: TRBV20-1; J gene: TRBJ2-2; D gene: .; CDR3 protein: CSARPQDRAWAWDTGELFF; CDR3 DNA: TGCAGTGCTAGACCGCAGGACAGAGCTTGGGCGTGGGACACCGGGGAGCTGTTTTTT
clone size: few; V gene: TRBV7-2; J gene: TRBJ1-2; D gene: TRBD1; CDR3 protein: CASSSAGTGTNYGYTF; CDR3 DNA: TGTGCCAGCAGCTCGGCCGGGACAGGGACTAACTATGGCTACACCTTC
clone size: .; V gene: TRBV29-1; J gene: TRBJ2-1; D gene: TRBD2; CDR3 protein: CSVEHRAGGSYNEQFF; CDR3 DNA: TGCAGCGTTGAACATCGAGCGGGAGGAAGCTACAATGAGCAGTTCTTC
clone size: .; V gene: TRBV12-3/TRBV12-4; J gene: TRBJ2-1; D gene: TRBD2; CDR3 protein: CASSLEASGRANNNEQFF; CDR3 DNA: TGTGCCAGCAGTTTAGAAGCTAGCGGGAGGGCCAATAACAATGAGCAGTTCTTC
clone size: .; V gene: TRBV7-9; J gene: TRBJ1-1; D gene: TRBD1; CDR3 protein: CASSLGQGETFF; CDR3 DNA: TGTGCCAGCAGCCTAGGACAGGGGGAAACTTTCTTT
clone size: many; V gene: TRBV20-1; J gene: TRBJ1-5; D gene: .; CDR3 protein: CSARDRDTNQPQHF; CDR3 DNA: TGCAGTGCTAGAGATCGCGACACAAATCAGCCCCAGCATTTT
clone size: few; V gene: TRBV12-3/TRBV12-4; J gene: TRBJ1-2; D gene: .; CDR3 protein: CASSFGQEHTF; CDR3 DNA: TGTGCCAGCAGTTTTGGGCAGGAGCACACCTTC
clone size: few; V gene: TRBV2; J gene: TRBJ2-7; D gene: TRBD1; CDR3 protein: CASKPGQAVNEQYF; CDR3 DNA: TGTGCCAGCAAACCAGGACAGGCTGTAAACGAGCAGTACTTC
clone size: many; V gene: TRBV12-3/TRBV12-4; J gene: TRBJ1-4; D gene: TRBD1; CDR3 protein: CASSFGTGEEKLFF; CDR3 DNA: TGTGCCAGCAGTTTCGGGACAGGGGAGGAAAAACTGTTTTTT